This TCR delta chain was identified during a study of Vδ1+ human thymocytes. General study findings and limits: Highly polyclonal TRG and TRD repertoires with Gaussian CDR3 length distributions appeared in thymus.

Worth noting for this clone: Its specificity is not known.

CDR3 length equals 14 residues. V gave up 4 bases and J gave up 2 bases, with 11 bases separating them. Germline assignment: CDR1 TSWWSYY and CDR2 QGS. RNA was extracted from the cells and then reverse transcribed. Pooled V-gene forward primers with one constant-region reverse primer generated the CDR3 amplicons by multiplex PCR. TCRdb reprocessed the multiplex PCR reads through CATT. Here the sample spans some 54,000 delta-chain clones, about a sixth being singletons. This TCR was recovered from a boy under two years old who had congenital heart surgery. The sequenced sample was Vdelta1+ gamma-delta thymocytes from the thymus. Subset indicated: FACS-sorted CD3+ TCRalphabeta- TCRVdelta1+ TCRVdelta2- thymocytes. This chain links TRDV1 with TRDJ1, with a tentative D call TRDD3 (5 bases). The CDR3: CALGVYEWTDKLIF. The CDR3 nucleotides read TGTGCTCTTGGGGTATACGAATGGACCGATAAACTCATCTTT.